This TCR beta chain originates from a study of pediatric ulcerative colitis. The study, taken as a whole, reports: Compared with controls, ulcerative colitis showed greater blood-rectum clone sharing. Clonal expansions reduced rectal repertoire diversity in acute severe colitis.

About this clone: The target antigen is unknown. Within the sample, other DNA sequences also encode this same CDR3.

Here immunoSEQ multiplex PCR was the method, and the copy in TCRdb shows in-frame clones only, minus some. Found here are 25,000 to 35,000 clones, around 82% of them singletons; the top ten hold 3.5% to 4.5%. With 3 bases removed from V and 10 bases from J, the gap between germline ends came to 9 bases. CDR3 length: 10 residues. CDR1 and CDR2 from the germline V gene are SQVTM and ANQGSEA. The chain recombines TRBV29-1 with TRBJ1-2, with D perhaps matching TRBD1 (5 bases). This receptor was taken from a boy between 10 and 17 years old with severe ulcerative colitis. The specimen was blood. In DNA form, the CDR3 reads TGCAGCGTTGAGCGGGGCGACTACACCTTC. This gives the protein CSVERGDYTF.